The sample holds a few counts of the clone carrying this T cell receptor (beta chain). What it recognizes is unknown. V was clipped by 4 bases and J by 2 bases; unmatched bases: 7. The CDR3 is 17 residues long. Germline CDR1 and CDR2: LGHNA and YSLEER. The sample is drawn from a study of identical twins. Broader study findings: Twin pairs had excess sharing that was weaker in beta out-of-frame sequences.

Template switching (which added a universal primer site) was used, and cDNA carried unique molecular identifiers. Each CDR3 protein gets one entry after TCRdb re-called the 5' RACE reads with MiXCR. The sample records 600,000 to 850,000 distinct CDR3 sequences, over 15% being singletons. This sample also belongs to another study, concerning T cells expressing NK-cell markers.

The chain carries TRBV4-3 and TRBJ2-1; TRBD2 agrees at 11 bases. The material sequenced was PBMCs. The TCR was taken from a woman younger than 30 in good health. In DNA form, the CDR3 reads TGCGCCAGCAGCCTATTCACTAGCGGGAGCACCTACAATGAGCAGTTCTTC. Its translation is CASSLFTSGSTYNEQFF.